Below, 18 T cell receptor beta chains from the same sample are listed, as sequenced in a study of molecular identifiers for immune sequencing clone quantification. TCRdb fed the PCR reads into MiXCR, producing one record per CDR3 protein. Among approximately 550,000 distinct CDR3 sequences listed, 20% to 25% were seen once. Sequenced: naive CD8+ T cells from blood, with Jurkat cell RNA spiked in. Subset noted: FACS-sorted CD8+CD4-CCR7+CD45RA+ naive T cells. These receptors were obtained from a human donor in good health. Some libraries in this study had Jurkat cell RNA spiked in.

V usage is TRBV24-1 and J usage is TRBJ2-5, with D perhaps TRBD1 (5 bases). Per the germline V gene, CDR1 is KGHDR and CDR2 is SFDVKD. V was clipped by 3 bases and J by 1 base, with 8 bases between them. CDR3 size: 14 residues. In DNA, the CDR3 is TGTGCCACCAGTGATGGACACGGCCAAGAGACCCAGTACTTC. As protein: CATSDGHGQETQYF.

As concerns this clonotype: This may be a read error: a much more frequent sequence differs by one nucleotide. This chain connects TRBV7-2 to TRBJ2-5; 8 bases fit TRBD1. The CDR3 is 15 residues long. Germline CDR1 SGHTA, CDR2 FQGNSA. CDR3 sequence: CASSLDRVSEEIQYF. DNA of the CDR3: TGTGCCAGCAGCTTGGACAGGGTTTCGGAAGAGATCCAGTACTTC.

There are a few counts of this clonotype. In nucleotides, the CDR3 is TGTGCCAGCAGCTTCCCCAGAGCGGGAGCGTCCACAGATACGCAGTATTTT. Translating it yields CASSFPRAGASTDTQYF. The chain joins TRBV7-9 to TRBJ2-3; 8 nucleotides match TRBD2. This CDR3 region has 17 residues. In germline, CDR1 is SEHNR, CDR2 FQNEAQ (reference sequence). J was trimmed by 2 bases and V by 3 bases; bases with no gene match: 10. The complete variable domain, with remaining parts taken from reference TRBV7-9 and TRBJ2-3, reads DTGVSQNPRHKITKRGQNVTFRCDPISEHNRLYWYRQTLGQGPEFLTYFQNEAQLEKSRLLSDRFSAERPKGSFSTLEIQRTEQGDSAMYLCASSFPRAGASTDTQYFGPGTRLTVL.

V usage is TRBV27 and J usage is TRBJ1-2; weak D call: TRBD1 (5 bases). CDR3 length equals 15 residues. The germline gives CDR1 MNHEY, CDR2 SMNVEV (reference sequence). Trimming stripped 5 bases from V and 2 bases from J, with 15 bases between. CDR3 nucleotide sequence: TGTGCCAGCAGTCGTAGTACAGGCGACAACTATGGCTACACCTTC. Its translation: CASSRSTGDNYGYTF.

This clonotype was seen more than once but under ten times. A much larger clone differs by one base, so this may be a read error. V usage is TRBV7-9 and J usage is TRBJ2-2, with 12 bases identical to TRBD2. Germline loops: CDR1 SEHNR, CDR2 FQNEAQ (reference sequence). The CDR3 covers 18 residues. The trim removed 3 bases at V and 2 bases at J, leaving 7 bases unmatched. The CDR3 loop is CASSFSQGLAGNTGELFF. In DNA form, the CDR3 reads TGTGCCAGCAGCTTTTCCCAGGGACTAGCGGGCAACACCGGGGAGCTGTTTTTT. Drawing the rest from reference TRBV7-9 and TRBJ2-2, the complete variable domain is DTGVSQNPRHKITKRGQNVTFRCDPISEHNRLYWYRQTLGQGPEFLTYFQNEAQLEKSRLLSDRFSAERPKGSFSTLEIQRTEQGDSAMYLCASSFSQGLAGNTGELFFGEGSRLTVL.

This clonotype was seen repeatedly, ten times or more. The CDR3 DNA follows: TGTGCCACCAGTCCCTCGGCTAGCCCGCCAGATACGCAGTATTTT. This encodes CATSPSASPPDTQYF. The chain employs TRBV15 and TRBJ2-3; weak D call: TRBD2 (5 bases). V was clipped by 6 bases and J by 4 bases, with 17 bases between them. CDR1 is LNHNV, CDR2 YYDKDF, per germline (reference sequence). The CDR3 runs to 15 residues.

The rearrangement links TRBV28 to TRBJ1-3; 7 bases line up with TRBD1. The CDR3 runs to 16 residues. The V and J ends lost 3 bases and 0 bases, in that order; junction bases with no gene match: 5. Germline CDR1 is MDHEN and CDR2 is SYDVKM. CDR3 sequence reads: CASSFSDRSSGNTIYF. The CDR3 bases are TGTGCCAGCAGTTTTTCGGACAGGAGCTCTGGAAACACCATATATTTT.

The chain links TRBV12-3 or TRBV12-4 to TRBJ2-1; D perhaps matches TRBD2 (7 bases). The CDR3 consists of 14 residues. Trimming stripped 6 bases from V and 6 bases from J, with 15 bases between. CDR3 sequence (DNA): TGTGCCAGCAGCCGCCGGGGGGCCCTCAATGAGCAGTTCTTC. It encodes CASSRRGALNEQFF.

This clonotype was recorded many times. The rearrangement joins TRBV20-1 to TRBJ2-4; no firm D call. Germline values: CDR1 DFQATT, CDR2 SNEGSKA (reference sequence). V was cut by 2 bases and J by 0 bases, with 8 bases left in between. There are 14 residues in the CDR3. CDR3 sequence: CSARPTLAKNIQYF. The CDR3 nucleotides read TGCAGTGCTAGACCCACCTTAGCCAAAAACATTCAGTACTTC.

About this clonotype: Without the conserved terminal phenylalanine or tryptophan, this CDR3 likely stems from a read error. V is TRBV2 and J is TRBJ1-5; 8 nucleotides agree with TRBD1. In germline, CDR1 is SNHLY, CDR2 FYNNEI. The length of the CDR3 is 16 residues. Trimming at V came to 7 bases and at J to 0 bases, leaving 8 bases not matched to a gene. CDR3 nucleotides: TGTGCCAGCAACGGAGACAGGGGCTATAGCAATCAGCCCCAGCATTCT. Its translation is CASNGDRGYSNQPQHS.

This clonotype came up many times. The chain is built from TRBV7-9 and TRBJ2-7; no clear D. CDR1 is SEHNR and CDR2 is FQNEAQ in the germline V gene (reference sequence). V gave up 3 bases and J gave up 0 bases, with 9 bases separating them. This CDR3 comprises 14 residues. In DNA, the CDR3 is TGTGCCAGCAGCTTTTCGGGTCGCTCCTACGAGCAGTACTTC. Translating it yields CASSFSGRSYEQYF.

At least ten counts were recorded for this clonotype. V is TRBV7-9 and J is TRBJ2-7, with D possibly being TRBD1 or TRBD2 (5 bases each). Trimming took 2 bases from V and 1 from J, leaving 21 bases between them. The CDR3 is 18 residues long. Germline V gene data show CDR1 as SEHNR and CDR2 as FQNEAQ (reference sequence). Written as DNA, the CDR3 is TGTGCCAGCAGCTTATCTTACGCAGGGACGGAAGTTTCCTACGAGCAGTACTTC. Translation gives CASSLSYAGTEVSYEQYF.

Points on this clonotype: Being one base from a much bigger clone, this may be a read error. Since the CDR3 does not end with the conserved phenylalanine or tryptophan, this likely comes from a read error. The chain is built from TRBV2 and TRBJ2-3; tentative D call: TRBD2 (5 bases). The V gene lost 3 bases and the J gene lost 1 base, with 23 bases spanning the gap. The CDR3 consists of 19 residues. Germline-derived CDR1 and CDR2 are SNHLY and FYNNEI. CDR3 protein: CASSDTERALDSRTDTQYL. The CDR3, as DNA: TGTGCCAGCAGTGATACCGAGAGGGCCTTAGACTCCCGCACAGATACGCAGTATCTT.

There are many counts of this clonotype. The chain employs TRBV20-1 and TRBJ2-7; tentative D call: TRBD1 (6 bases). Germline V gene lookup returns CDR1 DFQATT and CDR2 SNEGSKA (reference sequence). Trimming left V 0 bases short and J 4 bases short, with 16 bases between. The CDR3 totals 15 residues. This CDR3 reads CSARDFTSGHYEQYF. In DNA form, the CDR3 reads TGCAGTGCTAGAGATTTTACCTCGGGACATTACGAGCAGTACTTC.

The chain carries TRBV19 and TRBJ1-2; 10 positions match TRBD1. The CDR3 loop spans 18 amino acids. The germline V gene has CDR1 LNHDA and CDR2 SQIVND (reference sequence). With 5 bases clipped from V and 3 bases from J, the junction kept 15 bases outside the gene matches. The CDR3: CASSLAFALGTGDYGYTF. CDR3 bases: TGTGCCAGTAGTCTCGCTTTTGCTCTCGGGACAGGGGACTATGGCTACACCTTC.

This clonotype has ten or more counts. Written as DNA, the CDR3 is TGTGCCAGCAGCTTAGGAGGGCCCCGCTACGAGCAGTACTTC. Its translation: CASSLGGPRYEQYF. The chain joins TRBV7-2 to TRBJ2-7; possibly TRBD2 for D (5 bases). From germline, CDR1 is SGHTA and CDR2 FQGNSA. V was clipped by 1 base and J by 3 bases, with 10 bases between them. CDR3 length: 14 residues. Variable domain in full (rest from reference TRBV7-2 and TRBJ2-7): GAGVSQSPSNKVTEKGKDVELRCDPISGHTALYWYRQSLGQGLEFLIYFQGNSAPDKSGLPSDRFSAERTGGSVSTLTIQRTQQEDSAVYLCASSLGGPRYEQYFGPGTRLTVT.

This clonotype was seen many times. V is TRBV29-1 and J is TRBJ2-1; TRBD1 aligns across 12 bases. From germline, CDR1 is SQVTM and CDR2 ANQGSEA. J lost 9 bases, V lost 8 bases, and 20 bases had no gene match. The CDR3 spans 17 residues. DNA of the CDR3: TGCAGCACTCCCCCCCCTAACCGGGACAGGGGGCTCGGTGAGCAGTTCTTC. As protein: CSTPPPNRDRGLGEQFF.

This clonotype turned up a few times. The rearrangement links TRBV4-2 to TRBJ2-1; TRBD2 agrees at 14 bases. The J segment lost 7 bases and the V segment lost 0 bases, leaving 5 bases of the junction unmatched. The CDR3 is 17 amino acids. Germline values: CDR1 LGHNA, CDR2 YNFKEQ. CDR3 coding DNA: TGTGCCAGCAGCCAAGAAGGTGGGACTAGCGGGAGTAATGAGCAGTTCTTC. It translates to CASSQEGGTSGSNEQFF.